The sequence of this TCR beta chain was determined in a study of T cells in Graves' hyperthyroidism and ophthalmopathy. Study-level results: The blood repertoire included most of the expanded thyroid clonotypes above 0.001.

Amplified TCR beta CDR3 regions derived from RNA transcripts. When the TCR CDR3 underwent first-round RT-PCR, the HTBI primer set was used. TCRdb ran MiXCR on the multiplex PCR reads and lists one entry per CDR3 protein. The data hold more than 550,000 distinct CDR3 sequences, with 15% to 20% observed a single time. This clonotype was counted a few times. Its target is unknown. V gave up 5 bases and J gave up 6 bases; unmatched junction bases: 10. This CDR3 comprises 16 residues. Germline V gene lookup returns CDR1 SGHRS and CDR2 YFSETQ. Diagnoses were made from clinical symptoms, serum measures (thyroxine and TRAb), thyroid ultrasound and orbital computed tomography.

This sequence originates from a man aged 50 to 60 with Graves' hyperthyroidism. Sample: blood. The chain combines TRBV5-1 with TRBJ2-2; 10 bases fit TRBD2. The chain's CDR3 is CASSASGSREAGELFF. In DNA, the CDR3 is TGCGCCAGCAGTGCTAGCGGGAGCAGGGAGGCCGGGGAGCTGTTTTTT.